Listed below are T cell receptor beta chains from one sample, sequenced in a study of blood T cells in healthy people across ages. TCRdb reprocessed the 5' RACE reads via MiXCR and lists one record per CDR3 protein. The sample lists around 800,000 distinct CDR3 sequences, about 42% occurring once. The sequencing sample was made of blood. Receptors originate from a man older than 75 in good health. Both conserved end residues are part of each CDR3. Fields, in order: V gene, clone size, D gene, J gene, CDR3 protein, CDR3 DNA. D genes are given only for firm matches. Expanded clones are given a class, and other clones once, few, many or no size at all.

TRBV20-1	few	TRBD1	TRBJ2-7	CSATGGPKTYEQYF	TGCAGTGCTACAGGGGGCCCAAAAACCTACGAGCAGTACTTC
TRBV12-3/TRBV12-4	-	-	TRBJ2-7	CASSYSGRGKVNEQYF	TGTGCCAGCAGTTATTCGGGAAGAGGTAAAGTAAATGAGCAGTACTTC
TRBV6-2/TRBV6-3	-	TRBD2	TRBJ2-7	CASSVWTSGSSYEQYF	TGTGCCAGCAGTGTGTGGACTAGCGGGAGTTCCTACGAGCAGTACTTC
TRBV12-3/TRBV12-4	few	-	TRBJ2-7	CASSLAEGIGQYF	TGTGCCAGCAGTTTAGCGGAGGGGATTGGTCAGTACTTC
TRBV5-1	-	TRBD1	TRBJ1-5	CASSPDRTDQPQHF	TGCGCCAGCAGCCCGGACAGGACAGATCAGCCCCAGCATTTT
TRBV6-2/TRBV6-3	-	-	TRBJ2-3	CASSKDSYTQYF	TGTGCCAGCAGTAAGGACAGCTATACGCAGTATTTT
TRBV5-1	-	-	TRBJ2-5	CASSLSIQGETQYF	TGCGCCAGCAGCTTGAGTATTCAGGGGGAGACCCAGTACTTC
TRBV3-1	few	TRBD2	TRBJ2-1	CASSQTRDYYNEQFF	TGTGCCAGCAGCCAGACCCGGGACTACTACAATGAGCAGTTCTTC
TRBV30	-	-	TRBJ2-1	CAWMDSFYNEQFF	TGTGCCTGGATGGATTCGTTCTACAATGAGCAGTTCTTC
TRBV7-8	-	TRBD1	TRBJ1-2	CASAGTGVCGYTF	TGTGCCAGCGCCGGGACAGGGGTTTGTGGCTACACCTTC
TRBV3-1	-	-	TRBJ2-7	CASSRSGIPYEQYF	TGTGCCAGCAGCCGTTCAGGGATCCCCTACGAGCAGTACTTC
TRBV7-3	many	TRBD1	TRBJ1-2	CASSLILQGASAYGYTF	TGTGCCAGCAGCTTAATATTACAGGGGGCATCAGCCTATGGCTACACCTTC
TRBV20-1	-	-	TRBJ2-1	CRARGRGANNEQFF	TGCAGAGCTAGAGGACGGGGGGCTAATAATGAGCAGTTCTTC
TRBV9	-	-	TRBJ2-1	CASRGRYNEQFF	TGTGCCAGCCGGGGCCGCTACAATGAGCAGTTCTTC
TRBV20-1	-	-	TRBJ2-7	CSAREATGSYEQYF	TGCAGTGCTAGAGAGGCGACAGGCTCCTACGAGCAGTACTTC
TRBV5-1	-	TRBD2	TRBJ2-1	CASSGASGRGEQFF	TGCGCCAGCAGCGGCGCTAGCGGGAGGGGTGAGCAGTTCTTC
TRBV5-1	-	TRBD1	TRBJ2-5	CASSRGGVQETQYF	TGCGCCAGCAGCAGAGGGGGCGTCCAAGAGACCCAGTACTTC
TRBV7-9	-	-	TRBJ2-1	CASSRDHSYNEQFF	TGTGCCAGCAGCCGGGACCACTCCTACAATGAGCAGTTCTTC
TRBV7-3	-	TRBD2	TRBJ2-3	CASSLMPTSGPADTQYF	TGTGCCAGCAGCTTAATGCCCACTAGCGGACCGGCGGATACGCAGTATTTT
TRBV5-6	-	-	TRBJ1-2	CASQRDYGYTF	TGTGCCAGTCAAAGGGACTATGGCTACACCTTC
TRBV3-1	many	TRBD1	TRBJ2-7	CASSQDVSGGPPGQYF	TGTGCCAGCAGCCAAGATGTGTCAGGGGGACCCCCTGGGCAGTACTTC
TRBV28	-	-	TRBJ1-6	CASTPSGGSEPSSYNSPLHF	TGTGCCAGTACCCCCAGTGGGGGGAGCGAACCCAGCTCCTATAATTCACCCCTCCACTTT
TRBV25-1	once	-	TRBJ1-6	CASSKFRGSYNSPLHF	TGTGCCAGCAGTAAATTCAGGGGCTCCTATAATTCACCCCTCCACTTT
TRBV7-2	few	TRBD1	TRBJ2-3	CASSFGQGGFGRDTQYF	TGTGCCAGCAGCTTCGGACAGGGGGGATTTGGTAGAGATACGCAGTATTTT
TRBV4-3	once	-	TRBJ2-5	CASSPRSGPITNEQYF	TGCGCCAGCAGCCCCAGGTCGGGACCGATAACCAATGAGCAGTACTTC
TRBV20-1	-	-	TRBJ1-2	CSARRRDITSYTF	TGCAGTGCAAGACGCCGGGACATAACTAGCTACACCTTC
TRBV20-1	-	TRBD2	TRBJ2-5	CSANAGTSETQYF	TGCAGTGCAAATGCCGGGACTAGTGAGACCCAGTACTTC
TRBV6-1	-	-	TRBJ2-2	CASSAERRIGELFF	TGTGCCAGCAGTGCTGAGAGACGAATCGGGGAGCTGTTTTTT
TRBV12-3/TRBV12-4	many	-	TRBJ2-5	CASSPQRRETQYF	TGTGCCAGCAGTCCACAGCGGCGGGAGACCCAGTACTTC
TRBV19	-	-	TRBJ2-7	CASSRLEGLAYEQYF	TGTGCCAGTAGCCGATTGGAGGGTTTGGCGTACGAGCAGTACTTC